Listed here are 21 T cell receptor beta chains from one sample, sequenced in a study of beta chain features in type 1 diabetes. Study observations and caveats: Patients with Type 1 diabetes showed moderately but significantly shorter TCRB CDR3s in all four CD4+ subsets.

Expressed TCRB transcripts were sequenced because the entire RNA isolate underwent reverse transcription. Some clones are missing from TCRdb's copy, which holds only in-frame ones; the method was immunoSEQ multiplex PCR. Here the sample spans over 600,000 clones, approximately 13% being singletons. These receptors lack a known antigen. Material: naive CD4+ T cells from blood. The source is a man aged 30 to 45 with type 1 diabetes.

The CDR3 reads CASSRGAEQYF. In nucleotides, the CDR3 is TGTGCCAGCAGCCGAGGGGCCGAGCAGTACTTC. The chain is built from TRBV11-2 and TRBJ2-7, with D perhaps being TRBD1 or TRBD2 (5 bases each). The CDR3 loop spans 11 amino acids. The germline V gene has CDR1 SGHAT and CDR2 FQNNGV. Trimming removed 5 bases from V and 6 bases from J, with 8 bases in between.

The rearrangement links TRBV2 to TRBJ1-4; D unclear. The CDR3 has 14 amino acids. The V end lost 3 bases, the J end lost 5 bases, and 10 bases lay between the germline ends. The germline gives CDR1 SNHLY, CDR2 FYNNEI. The DNA for the CDR3 is TGTGCCAGCAGTGATCTGGCCAAGAATGAAAAACTGTTTTTT. Protein sequence: CASSDLAKNEKLFF.

The V call is TRBV28, the J call TRBJ1-2; D perhaps matches TRBD1 (6 bases). V was trimmed by 5 bases and J by 4 bases, leaving 14 bases between them. The CDR3 runs to 14 residues. Germline V CDR1 and CDR2: MDHEN, SYDVKM. CDR3: CASSHPRTVYGYTF. The CDR3 DNA sequence: TGTGCCAGCAGTCACCCCCGGACAGTCTATGGCTACACCTTC.

This clone was counted only a few times. This sequence joins TRBV4-1 and TRBJ2-3, with 7 bases lining up with TRBD2. V was pared by 3 bases and J by 2 bases, with 2 bases of the junction left unmatched. CDR1 and CDR2 (germline): MGHRA, YSYEKL. This CDR3 spans 14 amino acids. CDR3 residues: CASSHRLATDTQYF. The CDR3 DNA follows: TGCGCCAGCAGCCATAGACTAGCCACAGATACGCAGTATTTT.

The chain recombines TRBV29-1 with TRBJ2-1; TRBD2 matches 10 bases. The V and J ends lost 5 bases and 5 bases, in that order; junction bases with no gene match: 6. The CDR3 is 14 residues long. CDR1 and CDR2 from the germline V gene are SQVTM and ANQGSEA. This CDR3 reads CSVSGLATHNEQFF. The CDR3 DNA sequence: TGCAGCGTTTCGGGACTAGCGACCCACAATGAGCAGTTCTTC.

The J gene is TRBJ1-6, the V gene TRBV30; 12 bases are shared with TRBD1. J gave up 2 bases and V 4 bases, and 3 bases lay outside the gene matches. This CDR3 has 16 residues. Germline V gene lookup returns CDR1 GTSNPN and CDR2 SVGIG (reference sequence). The DNA of the CDR3 is TGTGCCTGGACCGGGACAGGGGGCACCTATAATTCACCCCTCCACTTT. It translates to CAWTGTGGTYNSPLHF.

This clone was detected a few times. This chain joins TRBV6-5 and TRBJ2-5; the D is unclear. The CDR3 has 16 amino acids. Germline assignment: CDR1 MNHEY and CDR2 SVGAGI. Trimming left V 2 bases short and J 2 bases short, with 15 bases between. The CDR3, as DNA: TGTGCCAGCAGTTACGTAGCCCTGACTTCTCAAGAGACCCAGTACTTC. Translating gives CASSYVALTSQETQYF.

A few counts support this clone. The sample has other DNA sequences that encode this CDR3 too. This chain uses TRBV6-5 with TRBJ2-3; D unclear. Trimming pared 3 bases from V and 3 bases from J, leaving 7 bases between. Per the germline V gene, CDR1 is MNHEY and CDR2 is SVGAGI. The CDR3 is 13 residues long. The CDR3 bases are TGTGCCAGCAGTTATCGGCGAACAGATACGCAGTATTTT. Amino acids: CASSYRRTDTQYF.

This clone was counted only a few times. This sequence joins TRBV2 and TRBJ2-3, with TRBD2 matching 14 bases. This CDR3 has 18 residues. CDR1 and CDR2 from the germline V gene are SNHLY and FYNNEI. Germline trimming cut 2 bases from V and 2 bases from J; bases unmatched to any gene: 6. DNA for the CDR3: TGTGCCAGCAGTGAAAAGGGGACTAGCGGGGGTTACACAGATACGCAGTATTTT. This gives the protein CASSEKGTSGGYTDTQYF.

This chain links TRBV9 with TRBJ1-2, with TRBD1 identical over 9 bases. J lost 4 bases, V lost 3 bases, and 16 bases had no gene match. This CDR3 spans 18 amino acids. CDR1 is SGDLS and CDR2 is YYNGEE in the germline V gene. The DNA for the CDR3 is TGTGCCAGCAGCGCCCCGGACAGGGGTATAGGTTCGGGCTATGGCTACACCTTC. Protein product: CASSAPDRGIGSGYGYTF. The full variable domain, completed using reference TRBV9 and TRBJ1-2, is DSGVTQTPKHLITATGQRVTLRCSPRSGDLSVYWYQQSLDQGLQFLIQYYNGEERAKGNILERFSAQQFPDLHSELNLSSLELGDSALYFCASSAPDRGIGSGYGYTFGSGTRLTVV.

This clone showed up just a few times. The V and J genes are TRBV15 and TRBJ2-7; TRBD1 is a possible D gene (5 bases). Germline V gene lookup returns CDR1 LNHNV and CDR2 YYDKDF (reference sequence). Trimming left V 7 bases short and J 4 bases short, with 17 bases between. The CDR3 has 14 amino acids. The CDR3 region is CATKRAGIFYEQYF. The CDR3 nucleotides are TGTGCCACCAAGAGAGCAGGGATTTTTTACGAGCAGTACTTC.

This clone was counted between two and nine times. This chain uses TRBV11-3 with TRBJ2-5; D not certain. Germline CDR1 and CDR2: SGHNT and YENEEA. Trimming took off 1 base at V and 1 base at J, with 16 bases between the two ends. The CDR3 runs to 17 residues. The CDR3 nucleotides read TGTGCCAGCAGCTTAGGGGGAACGGTGGCAGGCCAAGAGACCCAGTACTTC. It is translated as CASSLGGTVAGQETQYF. The variable domain in full, completed from reference TRBV11-3 and TRBJ2-5, reads EAGVVQSPRYKIIEKKQPVAFWCNPISGHNTLYWYLQNLGQGPELLIRYENEEAVDDSQLPKDRFSAERLKGVDSTLKIQPAELGDSAVYLCASSLGGTVAGQETQYFGPGTRLLVL.

The chain has TRBV19 and TRBJ2-1; 13 nucleotides match TRBD2. Germline CDR1 and CDR2: LNHDA and SQIVND (reference sequence). V dropped 6 bases and J dropped 7; count of bases not matched to a gene: 6. This CDR3 contains 15 residues. CDR3 DNA sequence: TGTGCCAGTAGGAGGACTAGCGGGGGAGAGAATGAGCAGTTCTTC. Translating gives CASRRTSGGENEQFF. The entire variable domain, with the rest obtained from reference TRBV19 and TRBJ2-1, is as follows: DGGITQSPKYLFRKEGQNVTLSCEQNLNHDAMYWYRQDPGQGLRLIYYSQIVNDFQKGDIAEGYSVSREKKESFPLTVTSAQKNPTAFYLCASRRTSGGENEQFFGPGTRLTVL.

The chain couples TRBV29-1 to TRBJ2-3; D unresolved. This CDR3 contains 14 residues. Germline CDR1 is SQVTM and CDR2 is ANQGSEA. Deletions cut 4 bases from V and 4 bases from J, with 15 bases between. This CDR3 reads CSVGRRLTPDTQYF. CDR3 bases: TGCAGCGTTGGTCGAAGGTTGACCCCAGATACGCAGTATTTT.

Regarding this clone: Relative to the germline gene, one junction end is altered; a read error may explain this. The V and J genes are TRBV7-9 and TRBJ2-5, with D possibly being TRBD2 (6 bases). The germline gives CDR1 SEHNR, CDR2 FQNEAQ (reference sequence). This CDR3 spans 14 amino acids. CDR3 DNA: TGTGCCAGCAGCGTAGCCGGGACTTTGGAGACCCAGTACTTC. This codes for CASSVAGTLETQYF. Full variable domain (missing parts from reference TRBV7-9 and TRBJ2-5): DTGVSQNPRHKITKRGQNVTFRCDPISEHNRLYWYRQTLGQGPEFLTYFQNEAQLEKSRLLSDRFSAERPKGSFSTLEIQRTEQGDSAMYLCASSVAGTLETQYFGPGTRLLVL.

The chain is built from TRBV6-5 and TRBJ1-2; D remains unclear. The germline V and J ends were trimmed by 2 bases and 1 base, with 11 bases remaining between them. CDR3 length: 15 amino acids. Per the germline V gene, CDR1 is MNHEY and CDR2 is SVGAGI. CDR3 coding DNA: TGTGCCAGCAGTTACGGGTCAGGTCTTAACTATGGCTACACCTTC. This gives the protein CASSYGSGLNYGYTF.

The chain combines TRBV7-2 with TRBJ2-3, with 11 bases fitting TRBD2. The V gene's germline CDR1 is SGHTA and CDR2 FQGNSA. The V segment lost 0 bases and the J segment 5 bases; nucleotides outside the gene matches: 4. This CDR3 is 16 amino acids long. The CDR3 protein is CASSLAGLAGRDTQYF. In DNA, the CDR3 is TGTGCCAGCAGCTTAGCCGGACTAGCGGGCCGAGATACGCAGTATTTT.

This clone was detected only a few times. The rearrangement uses TRBV5-1 and TRBJ2-2; D is unresolved. The germline V gene has CDR1 SGHRS and CDR2 YFSETQ. V was pared by 0 bases and J by 0 bases, with 6 bases between. This CDR3 spans 15 amino acids. The CDR3 nucleotides are TGCGCCAGCAGCTTGGGGCAGTCGAACACCGGGGAGCTGTTTTTT. Translation: CASSLGQSNTGELFF.

There are a few counts of this clone. The J gene is TRBJ2-2, the V gene TRBV10-3; 9 bases agree with TRBD1. There are 15 residues in the CDR3. V lost 2 bases and J lost 7; bases outside the gene matches: 5. Looked up from germline, CDR1 is ENHRY and CDR2 is SYGVKD. CDR3 bases: TGTGCCATCAGTGAGAACAGGGGGCCTGGCGGGGAGCTGTTTTTT. This codes for CAISENRGPGGELFF.

V usage is TRBV7-9 and J usage is TRBJ1-5; D is unclear. The CDR3 sequence is 13 residues long. CDR1 SEHNR and CDR2 FQNEAQ come from the germline V gene (reference sequence). The germline V and J ends were trimmed by 5 bases and 5 bases, with 10 bases remaining between them. DNA of the CDR3: TGTGCCAGCAGCCTCCCGGACCATCAGCCCCAGCATTTT. Protein: CASSLPDHQPQHF.

This clone was seen only a few times. This chain connects TRBV28 to TRBJ1-2, with D perhaps matching TRBD1 (5 bases). CDR1 is MDHEN and CDR2 is SYDVKM in the germline V gene. This CDR3 comprises 14 residues. V dropped 5 bases and J dropped 8 bases, with 18 bases sitting between them. In DNA form, the CDR3 reads TGTGCCAGCAGTCATACTTTAGGGGCCCGGGGCTACACCTTC. Its translation is CASSHTLGARGYTF.